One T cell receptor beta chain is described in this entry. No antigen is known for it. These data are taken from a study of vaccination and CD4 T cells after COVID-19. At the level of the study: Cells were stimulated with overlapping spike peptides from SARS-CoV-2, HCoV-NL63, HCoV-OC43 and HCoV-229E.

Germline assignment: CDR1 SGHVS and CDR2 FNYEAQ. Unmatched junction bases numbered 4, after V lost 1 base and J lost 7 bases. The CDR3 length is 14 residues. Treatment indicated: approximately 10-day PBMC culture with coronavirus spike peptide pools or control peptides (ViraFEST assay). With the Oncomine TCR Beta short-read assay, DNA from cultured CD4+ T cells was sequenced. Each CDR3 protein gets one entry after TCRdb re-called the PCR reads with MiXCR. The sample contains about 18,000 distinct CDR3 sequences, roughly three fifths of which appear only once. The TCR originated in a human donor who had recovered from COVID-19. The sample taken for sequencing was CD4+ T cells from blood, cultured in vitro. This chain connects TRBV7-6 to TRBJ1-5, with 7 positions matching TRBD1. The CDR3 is CASSLEGAEQPQHF. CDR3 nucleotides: TGTGCCAGCAGCTTAGAGGGGGCAGAACAGCCCCAGCATTTT.